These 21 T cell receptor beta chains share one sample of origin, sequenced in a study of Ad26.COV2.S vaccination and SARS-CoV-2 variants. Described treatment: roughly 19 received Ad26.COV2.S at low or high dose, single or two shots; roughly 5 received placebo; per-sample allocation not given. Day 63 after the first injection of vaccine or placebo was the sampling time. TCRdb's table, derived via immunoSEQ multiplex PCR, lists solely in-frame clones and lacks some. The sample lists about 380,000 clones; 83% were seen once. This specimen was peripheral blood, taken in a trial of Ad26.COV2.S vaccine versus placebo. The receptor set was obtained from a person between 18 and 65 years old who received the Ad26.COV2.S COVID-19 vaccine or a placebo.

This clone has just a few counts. The CDR3 DNA reads as TGTGCCAGCAGTTACGGGACAGGGGTATCACCCCTCCACTTT. Translation gives CASSYGTGVSPLHF. The rearrangement uses TRBV6-2 or TRBV6-3 and TRBJ1-6; TRBD1 agrees at 10 bases. This CDR3 contains 14 residues. Trimming at V came to 2 bases and at J to 10 bases, leaving 2 bases not matched to a gene. Per the germline V gene, CDR1 is MNHEY and CDR2 is SVGEGT.

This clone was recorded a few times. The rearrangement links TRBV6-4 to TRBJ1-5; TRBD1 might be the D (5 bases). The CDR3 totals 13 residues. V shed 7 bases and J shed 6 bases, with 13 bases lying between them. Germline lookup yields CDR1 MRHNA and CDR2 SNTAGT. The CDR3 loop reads CASISGTAQPQHF. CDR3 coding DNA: TGTGCCAGCATATCCGGGACGGCTCAGCCCCAGCATTTT.

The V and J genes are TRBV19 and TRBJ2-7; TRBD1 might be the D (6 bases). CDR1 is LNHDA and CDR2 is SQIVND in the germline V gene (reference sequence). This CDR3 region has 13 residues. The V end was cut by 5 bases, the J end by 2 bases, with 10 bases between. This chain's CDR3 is CASSVGHTYEQYF. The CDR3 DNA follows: TGTGCCAGTAGTGTGGGACATACCTACGAGCAGTACTTC.

CDR3 sequence reads: CAISERAGNEQFF. CDR3 nucleotide sequence: TGTGCCATCAGTGAGCGGGCAGGGAATGAGCAGTTCTTC. The chain combines TRBV10-3 with TRBJ2-1; tentative D call: TRBD1 (5 bases). The CDR3 length is 13 residues. Per the germline V gene, CDR1 is ENHRY and CDR2 is SYGVKD. Trimming pared 2 bases from V and 7 bases from J, leaving 9 bases between.

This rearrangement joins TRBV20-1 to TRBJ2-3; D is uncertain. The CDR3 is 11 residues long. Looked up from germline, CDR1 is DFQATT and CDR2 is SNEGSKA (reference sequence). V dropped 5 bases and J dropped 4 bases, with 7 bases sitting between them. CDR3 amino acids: CSAVPADTQYF. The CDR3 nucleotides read TGCAGTGCTGTTCCGGCAGATACGCAGTATTTT.

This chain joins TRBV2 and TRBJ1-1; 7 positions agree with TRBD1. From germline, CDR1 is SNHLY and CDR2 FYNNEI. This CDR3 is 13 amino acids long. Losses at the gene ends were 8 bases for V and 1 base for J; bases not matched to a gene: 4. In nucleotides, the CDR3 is TGTGCCAGCCGGGACAGAGCGAACACTGAAGCTTTCTTT. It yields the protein CASRDRANTEAFF.

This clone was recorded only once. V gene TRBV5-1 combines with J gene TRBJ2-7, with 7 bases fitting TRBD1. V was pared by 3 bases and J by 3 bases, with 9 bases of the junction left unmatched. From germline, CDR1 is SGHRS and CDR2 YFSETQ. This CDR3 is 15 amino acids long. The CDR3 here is CASSSYTGTDYEQYF. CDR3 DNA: TGCGCCAGCAGCTCTTATACCGGGACAGACTACGAGCAGTACTTC.

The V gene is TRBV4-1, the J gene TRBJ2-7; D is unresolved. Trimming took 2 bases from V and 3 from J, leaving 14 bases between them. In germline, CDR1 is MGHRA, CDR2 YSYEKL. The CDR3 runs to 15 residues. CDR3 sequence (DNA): TGCGCCAGCAGCCAATTGAGTTCGCAGGACTACGAGCAGTACTTC. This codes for CASSQLSSQDYEQYF.

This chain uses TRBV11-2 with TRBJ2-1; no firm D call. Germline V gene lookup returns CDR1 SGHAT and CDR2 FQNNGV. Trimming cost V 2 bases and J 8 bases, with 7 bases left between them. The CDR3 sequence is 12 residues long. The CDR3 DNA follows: TGTGCCAGCAGCTTAAGTGGGGATGAGCAGTTCTTC. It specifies CASSLSGDEQFF.

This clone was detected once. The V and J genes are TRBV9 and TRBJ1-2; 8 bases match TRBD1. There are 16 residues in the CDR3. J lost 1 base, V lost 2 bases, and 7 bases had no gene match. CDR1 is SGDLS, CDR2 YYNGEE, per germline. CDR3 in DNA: TGTGCCAGCAGCGTGCAAGGGACAGGTAATAACTATGGCTACACCTTC. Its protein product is CASSVQGTGNNYGYTF.

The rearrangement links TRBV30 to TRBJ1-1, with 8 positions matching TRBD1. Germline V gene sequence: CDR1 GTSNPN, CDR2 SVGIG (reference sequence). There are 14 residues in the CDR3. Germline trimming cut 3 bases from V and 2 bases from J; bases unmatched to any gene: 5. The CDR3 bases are TGTGCCTGGAGCCTCGGGACAGGAAACACTGAAGCTTTCTTT. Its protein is CAWSLGTGNTEAFF.

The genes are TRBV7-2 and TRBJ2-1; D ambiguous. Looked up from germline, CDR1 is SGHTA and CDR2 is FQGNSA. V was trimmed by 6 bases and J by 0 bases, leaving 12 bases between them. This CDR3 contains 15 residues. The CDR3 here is CASRSNVRSYNEQFF. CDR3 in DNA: TGTGCCAGCAGGAGCAATGTCCGCTCCTACAATGAGCAGTTCTTC.

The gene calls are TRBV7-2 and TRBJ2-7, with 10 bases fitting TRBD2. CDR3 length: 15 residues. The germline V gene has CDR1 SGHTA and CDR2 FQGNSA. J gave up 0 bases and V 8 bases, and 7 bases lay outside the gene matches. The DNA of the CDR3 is TGTGCCAGCCGATTAGCGGGGGGAGCCTCCTACGAGCAGTACTTC. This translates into CASRLAGGASYEQYF. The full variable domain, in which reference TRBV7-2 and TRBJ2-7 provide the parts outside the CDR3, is GAGVSQSPSNKVTEKGKDVELRCDPISGHTALYWYRQSLGQGLEFLIYFQGNSAPDKSGLPSDRFSAERTGGSVSTLTIQRTQQEDSAVYLCASRLAGGASYEQYFGPGTRLTVT.

This chain's CDR3 is CASSLQDLTEAFF. The CDR3 DNA sequence: TGTGCCAGCAGTTTACAGGATCTCACTGAAGCTTTCTTT. The chain couples TRBV7-9 to TRBJ1-1, with D perhaps matching TRBD1 (5 bases). The CDR3 has 13 amino acids. Trimming removed 6 bases from V and 4 bases from J, with 12 bases in between. CDR1 and CDR2 from the germline V gene are SEHNR and FQNEAQ (reference sequence).

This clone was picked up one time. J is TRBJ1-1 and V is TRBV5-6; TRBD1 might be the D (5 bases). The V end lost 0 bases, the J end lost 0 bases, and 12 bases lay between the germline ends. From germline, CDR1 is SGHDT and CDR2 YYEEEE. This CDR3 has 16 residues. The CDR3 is CASSLDWGSMNTEAFF. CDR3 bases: TGTGCCAGCAGCTTGGATTGGGGCAGTATGAACACTGAAGCTTTCTTT.

The CDR3 spells CASGDSTDTQYF. In DNA, the CDR3 is TGTGCCAGCGGAGACAGCACAGATACGCAGTATTTT. V gene TRBV6-5 combines with J gene TRBJ2-3; D gene unclear. CDR1 and CDR2 from the germline V gene are MNHEY and SVGAGI. The CDR3 sequence is 12 residues long. Deletions cut 8 bases from V and 0 bases from J, with 6 bases between.

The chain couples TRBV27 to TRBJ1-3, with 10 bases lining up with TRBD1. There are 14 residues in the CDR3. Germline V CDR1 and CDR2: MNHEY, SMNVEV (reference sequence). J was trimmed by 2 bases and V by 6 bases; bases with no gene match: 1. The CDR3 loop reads CASRTGGPGNTIYF. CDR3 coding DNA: TGTGCCAGCAGGACAGGGGGCCCTGGAAACACCATATATTTT.

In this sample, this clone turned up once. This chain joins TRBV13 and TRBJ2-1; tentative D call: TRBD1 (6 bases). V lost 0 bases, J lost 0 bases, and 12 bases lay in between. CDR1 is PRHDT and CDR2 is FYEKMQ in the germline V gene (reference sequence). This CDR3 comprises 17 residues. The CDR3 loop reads CASSLGTGRYSYNEQFF. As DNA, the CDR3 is TGTGCCAGCAGCTTAGGGACAGGTCGCTACTCCTACAATGAGCAGTTCTTC.

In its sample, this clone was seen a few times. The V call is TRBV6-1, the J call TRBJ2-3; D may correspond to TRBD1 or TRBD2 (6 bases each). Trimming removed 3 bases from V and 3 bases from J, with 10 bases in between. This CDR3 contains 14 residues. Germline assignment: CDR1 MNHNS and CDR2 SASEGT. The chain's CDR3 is CASSDRGETDTQYF. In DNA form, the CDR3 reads TGTGCCAGCAGTGATAGGGGGGAGACAGATACGCAGTATTTT.

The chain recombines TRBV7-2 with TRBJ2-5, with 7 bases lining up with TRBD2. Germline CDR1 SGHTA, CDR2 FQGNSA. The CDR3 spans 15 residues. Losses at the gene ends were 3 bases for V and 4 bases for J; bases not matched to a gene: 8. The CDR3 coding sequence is TGTGCCAGCAGCTTTCAGCGGGGAGTTGGAGAGACCCAGTACTTC. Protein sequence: CASSFQRGVGETQYF. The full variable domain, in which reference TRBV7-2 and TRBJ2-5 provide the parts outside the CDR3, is GAGVSQSPSNKVTEKGKDVELRCDPISGHTALYWYRQSLGQGLEFLIYFQGNSAPDKSGLPSDRFSAERTGGSVSTLTIQRTQQEDSAVYLCASSFQRGVGETQYFGPGTRLLVL.

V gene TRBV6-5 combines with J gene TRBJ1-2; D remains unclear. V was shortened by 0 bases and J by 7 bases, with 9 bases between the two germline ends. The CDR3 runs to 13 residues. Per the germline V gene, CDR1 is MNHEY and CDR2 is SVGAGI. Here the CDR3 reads CASSYSEGRGYTF. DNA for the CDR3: TGTGCCAGCAGTTACTCGGAAGGTCGTGGCTACACCTTC.